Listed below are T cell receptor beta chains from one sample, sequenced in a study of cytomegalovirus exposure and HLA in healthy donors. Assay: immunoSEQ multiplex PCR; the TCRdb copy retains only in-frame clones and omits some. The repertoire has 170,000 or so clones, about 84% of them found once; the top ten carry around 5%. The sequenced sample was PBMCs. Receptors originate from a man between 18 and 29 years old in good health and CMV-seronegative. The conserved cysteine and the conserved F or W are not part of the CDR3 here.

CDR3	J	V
ASSLEGNRDSALH	TRBJ1-6	TRBV27
ASSYTGELF	TRBJ2-2	TRBV25-1
ASSQDRIFPYEQY	TRBJ2-7	TRBV4-3
ASSLYFTSGNNEQF	TRBJ2-1	TRBV7-2
ASRDGAETQETQY	TRBJ2-5	TRBV5-4
AWDSGTSEDKQF	TRBJ2-1	TRBV30
ASRTSGGWVQETQY	TRBJ2-5	TRBV7-2
ASSQGRGGLYEQY	TRBJ2-7	TRBV7-8
ASSQGPAYYEQY	TRBJ2-7	TRBV4-3
ASSLVRRGKRYEQY	TRBJ2-7	TRBV5-1
ASTRQAMGYT	TRBJ1-2	TRBV5-1
ATSTGQNLLQPQH	TRBJ1-5	TRBV15
ASSLVDYGETQY	TRBJ2-5	TRBV7-7
ASSLGQVNYGYT	TRBJ1-2	TRBV11-2
ATSGRAGGAYEQY	TRBJ2-7	TRBV15
ASSVVPGSSGANVLT	TRBJ2-6	TRBV9
ASSQERGIYNEQF	TRBJ2-1	TRBV4-1
ASSSDRANQPQH	TRBJ1-5	TRBV27
ASSDTTPRGNEQF	TRBJ2-1	TRBV2
ASWRGGGEQF	TRBJ2-1	TRBV25-1
ASSEAGTDLWNTIY	TRBJ1-3	TRBV2
ASSYGDSKETQY	TRBJ2-5	TRBV6-5
ASSPQSGNTIY	TRBJ1-3	TRBV4-1
ASSLTGYGNTGELF	TRBJ2-2	TRBV27
ASSSGQGWRNTEAF	TRBJ1-1	TRBV7-9
ASTMGGLETQY	TRBJ2-5	TRBV28